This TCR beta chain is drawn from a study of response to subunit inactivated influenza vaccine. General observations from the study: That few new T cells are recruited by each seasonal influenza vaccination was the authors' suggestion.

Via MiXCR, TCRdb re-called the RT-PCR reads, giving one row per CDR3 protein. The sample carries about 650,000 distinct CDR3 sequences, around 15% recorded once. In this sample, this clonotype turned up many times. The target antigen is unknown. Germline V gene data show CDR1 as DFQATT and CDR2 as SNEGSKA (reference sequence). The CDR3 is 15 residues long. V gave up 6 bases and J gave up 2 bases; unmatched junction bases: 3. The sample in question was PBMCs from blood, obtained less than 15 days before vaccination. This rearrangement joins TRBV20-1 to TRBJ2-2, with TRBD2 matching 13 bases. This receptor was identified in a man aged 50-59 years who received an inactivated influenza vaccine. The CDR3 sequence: CSAQGLAGNTGELFF. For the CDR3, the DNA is TGCAGTGCCCAGGGACTAGCGGGAAACACCGGGGAGCTGTTTTTT.